This paragraph reports one TCR beta chain. The sample originates from a study of control samples from healthy donors and cancer patients. Clones were sequenced by immunoSEQ multiplex PCR, and TCRdb holds only the in-frame ones, with some missing. The table lists roughly 55,000 clones, roughly 95% of them singletons. Germline V gene data show CDR1 as SNHLY and CDR2 as FYNNEI. With 7 bases clipped from V and 4 bases from J, the junction kept 6 bases outside the gene matches. The CDR3 extends over 14 amino acids. The sequenced sample was blood. This receptor was taken from a woman under 30 in good health. V gene TRBV2 combines with J gene TRBJ1-5, with 8 nucleotides matching TRBD1. The CDR3 sequence is CASTRDRKNQPQHF. In DNA, the CDR3 is TGTGCCAGCACTCGGGACAGGAAAAATCAGCCCCAGCATTTT.